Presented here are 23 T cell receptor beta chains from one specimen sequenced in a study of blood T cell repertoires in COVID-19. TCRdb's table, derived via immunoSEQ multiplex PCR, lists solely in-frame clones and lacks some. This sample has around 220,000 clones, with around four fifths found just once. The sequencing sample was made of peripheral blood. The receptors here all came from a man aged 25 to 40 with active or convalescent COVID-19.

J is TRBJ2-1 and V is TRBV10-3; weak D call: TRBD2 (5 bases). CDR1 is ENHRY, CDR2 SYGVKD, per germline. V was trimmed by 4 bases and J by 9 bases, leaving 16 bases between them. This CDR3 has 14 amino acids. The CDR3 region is CAISGYGEETEQFF. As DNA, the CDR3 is TGTGCCATCAGTGGGTACGGGGAAGAGACTGAGCAGTTCTTC.

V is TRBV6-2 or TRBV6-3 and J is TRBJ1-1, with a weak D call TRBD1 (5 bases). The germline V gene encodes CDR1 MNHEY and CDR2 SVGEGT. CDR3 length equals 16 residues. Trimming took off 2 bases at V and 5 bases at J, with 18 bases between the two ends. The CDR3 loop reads CASSYEWGESRTEAFF. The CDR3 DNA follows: TGTGCCAGCAGTTACGAGTGGGGGGAAAGTCGAACTGAAGCTTTCTTT.

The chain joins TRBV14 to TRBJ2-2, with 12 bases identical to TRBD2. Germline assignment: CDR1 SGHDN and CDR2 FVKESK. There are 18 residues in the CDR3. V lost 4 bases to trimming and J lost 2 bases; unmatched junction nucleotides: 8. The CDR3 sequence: CASSPGRTSGENTGELFF. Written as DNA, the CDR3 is TGTGCCAGCAGCCCGGGGAGGACTAGCGGGGAAAACACCGGGGAGCTGTTTTTT.

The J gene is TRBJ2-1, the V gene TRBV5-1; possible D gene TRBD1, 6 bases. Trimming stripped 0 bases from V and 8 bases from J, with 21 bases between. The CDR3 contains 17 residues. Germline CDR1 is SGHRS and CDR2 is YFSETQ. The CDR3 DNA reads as TGCGCCAGCAGCTTGGGGGGGCACACAGGGAACCAACATGAGCAGTTCTTC. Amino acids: CASSLGGHTGNQHEQFF.

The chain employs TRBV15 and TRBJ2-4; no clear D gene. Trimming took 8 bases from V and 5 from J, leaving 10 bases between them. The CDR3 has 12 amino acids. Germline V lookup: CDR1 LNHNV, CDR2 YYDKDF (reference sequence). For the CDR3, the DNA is TGTGCCACCGCTCCGGCGGAAAACATTCAGTACTTC. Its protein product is CATAPAENIQYF.

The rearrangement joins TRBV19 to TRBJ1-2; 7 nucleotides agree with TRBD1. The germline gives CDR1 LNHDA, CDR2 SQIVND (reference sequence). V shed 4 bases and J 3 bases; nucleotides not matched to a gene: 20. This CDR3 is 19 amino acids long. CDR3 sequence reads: CASSNRGGGGKPLDYGYTF. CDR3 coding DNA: TGTGCCAGTAGTAATCGAGGGGGCGGCGGGAAGCCTTTAGACTATGGCTACACCTTC.

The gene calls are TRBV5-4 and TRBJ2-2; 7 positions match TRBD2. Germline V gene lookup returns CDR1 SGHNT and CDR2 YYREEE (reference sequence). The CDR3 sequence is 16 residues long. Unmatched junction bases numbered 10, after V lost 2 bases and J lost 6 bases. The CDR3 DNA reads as TGTGCCAGCAGCTTCGGACTAGGCGGGGAACCCGGGGAGCTGTTTTTT. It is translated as CASSFGLGGEPGELFF. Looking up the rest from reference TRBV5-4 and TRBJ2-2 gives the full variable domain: ETGVTQSPTHLIKTRGQQVTLRCSSQSGHNTVSWYQQALGQGPQFIFQYYREEENGRGNFPPRFSGLQFPNYSSELNVNALELDDSALYLCASSFGLGGEPGELFFGEGSRLTVL.

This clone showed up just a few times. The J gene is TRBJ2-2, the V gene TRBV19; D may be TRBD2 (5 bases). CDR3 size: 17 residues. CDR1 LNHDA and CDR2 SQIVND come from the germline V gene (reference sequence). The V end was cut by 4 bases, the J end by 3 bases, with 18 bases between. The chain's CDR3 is CASSSPRGSEDTGELFF. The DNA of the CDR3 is TGTGCCAGTAGTAGCCCCCGGGGTTCCGAGGACACCGGGGAGCTGTTTTTT.

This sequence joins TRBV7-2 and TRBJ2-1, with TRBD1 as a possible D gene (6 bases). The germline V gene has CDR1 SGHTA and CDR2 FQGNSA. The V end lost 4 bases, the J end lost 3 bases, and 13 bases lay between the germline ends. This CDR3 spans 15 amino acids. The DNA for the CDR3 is TGTGCCAGCAGCTCCGGGACACTCCTCTACAATGAGCAGTTCTTC. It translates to CASSSGTLLYNEQFF.

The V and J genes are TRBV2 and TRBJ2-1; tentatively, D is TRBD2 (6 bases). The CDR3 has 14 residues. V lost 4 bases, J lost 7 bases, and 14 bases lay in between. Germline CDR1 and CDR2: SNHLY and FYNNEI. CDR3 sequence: CASSVNGAGNEQFF. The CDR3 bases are TGTGCCAGCAGTGTGAACGGGGCGGGGAATGAGCAGTTCTTC.

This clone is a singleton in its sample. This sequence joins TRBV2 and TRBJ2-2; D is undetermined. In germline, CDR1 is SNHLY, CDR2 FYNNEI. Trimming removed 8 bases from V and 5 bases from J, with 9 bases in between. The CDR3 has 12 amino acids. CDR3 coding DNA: TGTGCCAGCCGTCTACCAACCGGGGAGCTGTTTTTT. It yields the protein CASRLPTGELFF.

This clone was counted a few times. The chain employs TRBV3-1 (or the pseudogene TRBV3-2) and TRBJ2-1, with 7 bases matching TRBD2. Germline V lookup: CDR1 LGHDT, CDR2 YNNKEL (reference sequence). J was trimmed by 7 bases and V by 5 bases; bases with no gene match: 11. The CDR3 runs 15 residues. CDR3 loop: CASSTPGGTLNEQFF. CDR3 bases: TGTGCCAGCAGCACCCCGGGAGGTACGTTGAATGAGCAGTTCTTC.

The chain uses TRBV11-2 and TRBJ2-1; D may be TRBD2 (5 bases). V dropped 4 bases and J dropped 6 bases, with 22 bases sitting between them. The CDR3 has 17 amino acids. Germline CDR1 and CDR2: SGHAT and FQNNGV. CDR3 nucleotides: TGTGCCAGCAGCTACCTCCGTCGAGGGAGCCTCAGCAATGAGCAGTTCTTC. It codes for CASSYLRRGSLSNEQFF.

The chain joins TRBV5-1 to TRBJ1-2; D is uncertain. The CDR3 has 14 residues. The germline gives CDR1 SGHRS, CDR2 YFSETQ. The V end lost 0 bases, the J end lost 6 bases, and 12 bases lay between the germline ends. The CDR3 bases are TGCGCCAGCAGCTTGGTACAAGCGCCCAATGGCTACACCTTC. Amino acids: CASSLVQAPNGYTF.

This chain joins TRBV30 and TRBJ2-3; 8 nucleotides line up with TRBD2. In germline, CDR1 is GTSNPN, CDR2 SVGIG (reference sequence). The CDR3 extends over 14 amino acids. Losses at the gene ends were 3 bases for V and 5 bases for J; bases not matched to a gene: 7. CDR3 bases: TGTGCCTGGAGCCCGGGGGGGTGGGTAGATACGCAGTATTTT. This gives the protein CAWSPGGWVDTQYF.

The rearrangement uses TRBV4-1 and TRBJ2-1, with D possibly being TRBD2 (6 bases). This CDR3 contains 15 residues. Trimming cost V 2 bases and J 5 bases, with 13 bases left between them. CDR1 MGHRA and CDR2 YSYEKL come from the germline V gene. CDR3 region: CASSQYYGTHNEQFF. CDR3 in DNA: TGCGCCAGCAGCCAATATTACGGGACTCACAATGAGCAGTTCTTC.

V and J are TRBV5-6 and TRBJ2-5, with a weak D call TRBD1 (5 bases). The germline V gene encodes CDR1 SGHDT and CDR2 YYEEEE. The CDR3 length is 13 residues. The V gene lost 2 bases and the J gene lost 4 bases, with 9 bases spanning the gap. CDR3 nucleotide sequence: TGTGCCAGCAGCTTTCGGCAGGGAGAGACCCAGTACTTC. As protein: CASSFRQGETQYF.

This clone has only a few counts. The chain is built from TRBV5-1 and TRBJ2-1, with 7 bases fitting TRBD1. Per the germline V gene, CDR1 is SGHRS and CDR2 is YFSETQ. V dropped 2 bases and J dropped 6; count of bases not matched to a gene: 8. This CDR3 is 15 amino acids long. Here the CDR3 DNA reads TGCGCCAGCAGCTTCCGGGCAGGGGGAAGCAATGAGCAGTTCTTC. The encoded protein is CASSFRAGGSNEQFF.

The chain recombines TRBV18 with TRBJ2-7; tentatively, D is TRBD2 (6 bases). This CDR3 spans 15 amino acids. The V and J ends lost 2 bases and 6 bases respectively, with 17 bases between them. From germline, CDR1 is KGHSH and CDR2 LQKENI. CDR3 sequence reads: CASSPGGGLGGEQYF. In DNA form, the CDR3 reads TGTGCCAGCTCACCAGGTGGAGGGCTGGGTGGCGAGCAGTACTTC. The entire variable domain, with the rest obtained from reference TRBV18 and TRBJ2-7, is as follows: NAGVMQNPRHLVRRRGQEARLRCSPMKGHSHVYWYRQLPEEGLKFMVYLQKENIIDESGMPKERFSAEFPKEGPSILRIQQVVRGDSAAYFCASSPGGGLGGEQYFGPGTRLTVT.

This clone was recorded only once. Here the CDR3 DNA reads TGTGCCAGCACCTCAGGGTTGGGGAATTCACCCCTCCACTTT. Residues: CASTSGLGNSPLHF. The rearrangement joins TRBV3-1 (or the pseudogene TRBV3-2) to TRBJ1-6; TRBD1 is a possible D gene (5 bases). Between the trimmed V and J ends, which lost 7 bases and 7 bases, there was a span of 14 bases. In germline, CDR1 is LGHDT, CDR2 YNNKEL (reference sequence). This CDR3 has 14 residues.

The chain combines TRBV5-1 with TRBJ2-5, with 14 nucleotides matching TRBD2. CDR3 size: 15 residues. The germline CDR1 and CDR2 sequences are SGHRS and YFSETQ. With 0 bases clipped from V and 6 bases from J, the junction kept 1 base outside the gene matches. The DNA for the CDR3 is TGCGCCAGCAGCTTGGGGACTAGCGGGGGGAAGACCCAGTACTTC. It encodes CASSLGTSGGKTQYF.

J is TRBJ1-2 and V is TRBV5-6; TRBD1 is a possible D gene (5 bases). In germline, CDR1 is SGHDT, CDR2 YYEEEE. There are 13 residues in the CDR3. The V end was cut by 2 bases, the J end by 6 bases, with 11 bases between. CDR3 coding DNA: TGTGCCAGCAGCTTTGGAGGGGAGGATGGCTACACCTTC. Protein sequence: CASSFGGEDGYTF.

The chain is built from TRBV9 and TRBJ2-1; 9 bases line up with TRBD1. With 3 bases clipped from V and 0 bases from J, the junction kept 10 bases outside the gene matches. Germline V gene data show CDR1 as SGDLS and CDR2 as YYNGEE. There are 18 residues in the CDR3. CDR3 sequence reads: CASSGQGVSFSSYNEQFF. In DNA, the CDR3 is TGTGCCAGCAGCGGACAGGGGGTCAGTTTTAGCTCCTACAATGAGCAGTTCTTC.